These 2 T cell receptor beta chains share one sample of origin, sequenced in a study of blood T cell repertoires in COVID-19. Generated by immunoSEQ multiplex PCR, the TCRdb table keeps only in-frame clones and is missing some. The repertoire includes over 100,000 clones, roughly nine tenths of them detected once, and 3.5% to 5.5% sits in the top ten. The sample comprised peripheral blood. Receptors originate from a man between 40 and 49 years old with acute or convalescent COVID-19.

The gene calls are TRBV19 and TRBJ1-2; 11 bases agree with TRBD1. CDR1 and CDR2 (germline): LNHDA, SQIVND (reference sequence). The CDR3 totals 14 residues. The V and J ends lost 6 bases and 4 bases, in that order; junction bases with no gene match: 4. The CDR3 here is CASSPGTGGYGYTF. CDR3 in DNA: TGTGCCAGTAGCCCAGGGACAGGGGGCTATGGCTACACCTTC.

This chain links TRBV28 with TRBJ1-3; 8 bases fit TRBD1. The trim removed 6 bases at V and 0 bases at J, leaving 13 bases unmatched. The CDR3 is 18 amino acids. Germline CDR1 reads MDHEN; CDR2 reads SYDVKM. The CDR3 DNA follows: TGTGCCAGCAGCCCAAGTACAGGGGGTGATAGCTCTGGAAACACCATATATTTT. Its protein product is CASSPSTGGDSSGNTIYF.